The clone carrying this T cell receptor (beta chain) has only a few counts. Via MiXCR, TCRdb re-called the RT-PCR reads, giving one row per CDR3 protein. The table records about 960,000 distinct CDR3 sequences, 18% of them present only once. This sample is drawn from a study of patients and donors after allogeneic stem cell transplantation. CDR1 is SEHNR and CDR2 is FQNEAQ in the germline V gene (reference sequence). This CDR3 comprises 14 residues. Trimming removed 5 bases from V and 0 bases from J, with 9 bases in between. The sequence was collected from a human donor who was either an allogeneic HSCT recipient or a stem cell or donor lymphocyte infusion donor (not recorded which). It is not recorded whose cells these are; they may come from a transplant donor. The chain carries TRBV7-9 and TRBJ2-3; D gene uncertain. Material for sequencing was blood, either unsorted or a sorted T cell fraction (not recorded which). The CDR3 loop is CASSVRSSTDTQYF. CDR3 coding DNA: TGTGCCAGCAGCGTTCGATCCAGCACAGATACGCAGTATTTT.